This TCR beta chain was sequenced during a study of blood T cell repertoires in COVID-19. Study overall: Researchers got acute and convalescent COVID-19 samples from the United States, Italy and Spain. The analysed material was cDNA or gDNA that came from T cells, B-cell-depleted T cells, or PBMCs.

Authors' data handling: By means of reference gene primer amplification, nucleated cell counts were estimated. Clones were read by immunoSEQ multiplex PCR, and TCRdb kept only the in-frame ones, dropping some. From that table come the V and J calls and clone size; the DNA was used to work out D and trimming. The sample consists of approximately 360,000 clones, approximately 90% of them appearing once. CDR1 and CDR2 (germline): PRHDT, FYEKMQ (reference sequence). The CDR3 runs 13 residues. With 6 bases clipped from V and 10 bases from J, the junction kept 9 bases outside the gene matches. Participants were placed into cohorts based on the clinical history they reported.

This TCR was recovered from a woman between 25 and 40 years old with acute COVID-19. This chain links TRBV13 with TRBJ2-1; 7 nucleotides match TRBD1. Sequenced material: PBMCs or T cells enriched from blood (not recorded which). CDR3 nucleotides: TGTGCCAGCAGTTCCGGGACAGAGGAGGAGCAGTTCTTC. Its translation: CASSSGTEEEQFF.